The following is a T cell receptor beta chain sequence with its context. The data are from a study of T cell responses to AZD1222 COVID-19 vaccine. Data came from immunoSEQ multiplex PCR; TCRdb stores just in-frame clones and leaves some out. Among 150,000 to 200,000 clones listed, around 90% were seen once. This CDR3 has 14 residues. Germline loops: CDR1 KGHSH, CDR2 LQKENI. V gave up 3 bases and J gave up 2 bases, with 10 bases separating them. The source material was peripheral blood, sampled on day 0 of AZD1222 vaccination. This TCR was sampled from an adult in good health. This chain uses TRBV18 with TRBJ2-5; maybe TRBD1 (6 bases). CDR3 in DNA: TGTGCCAGCTCACCCAAGGGGGTGCAAGAGACCCAGTACTTC. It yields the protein CASSPKGVQETQYF.